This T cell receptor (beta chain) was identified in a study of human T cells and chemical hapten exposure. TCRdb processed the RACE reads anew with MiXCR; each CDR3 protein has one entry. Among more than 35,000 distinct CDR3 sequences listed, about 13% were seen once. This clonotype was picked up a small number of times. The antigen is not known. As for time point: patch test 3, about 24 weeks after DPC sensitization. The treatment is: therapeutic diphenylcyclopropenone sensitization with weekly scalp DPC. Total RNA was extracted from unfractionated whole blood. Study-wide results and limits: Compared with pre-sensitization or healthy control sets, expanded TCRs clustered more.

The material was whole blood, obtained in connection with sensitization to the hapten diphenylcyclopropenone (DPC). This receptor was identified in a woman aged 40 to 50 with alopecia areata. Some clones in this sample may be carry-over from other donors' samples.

The CDR3 DNA is TGCAGCGCCGGTCGTGACAGCTACGAGCAGTACTTC. Translating it yields CSAGRDSYEQYF. This chain connects TRBV29-1 to TRBJ2-7; possibly TRBD1 for D (5 bases). CDR3 length: 12 residues. Germline V CDR1 and CDR2: SQVTM, ANQGSEA. Trimming took 7 bases from V and 3 from J, leaving 13 bases between them.